Each of the 31 T cell receptor beta chains below was sequenced from the same sample in a study of T cell responses to AZD1222 COVID-19 vaccine. Produced via immunoSEQ multiplex PCR; TCRdb's table is partial and in-frame only. Counted here are about 97,000 clones, more than 85% occurring once; the ten biggest clones make up more than 15%. The sequencing used peripheral blood, collected on day 0 of AZD1222 vaccination. All receptors derive from an adult in good health.

The chain employs TRBV27 and TRBJ2-1, with 10 positions matching TRBD2. The V gene end was trimmed by 2 bases and the J gene end by 3 bases; junction bases not matched to a gene: 4. The length of the CDR3 is 16 residues. Germline CDR1 is MNHEY and CDR2 is SMNVEV (reference sequence). DNA of the CDR3: TGTGCCAGCAGTTTAGGGGCTAGCGGGAGCTACAATGAGCAGTTCTTC. Protein: CASSLGASGSYNEQFF.

CDR3 sequence: CASSENRVVIGNTIYF. The CDR3 DNA is TGTGCCAGCAGTGAAAACAGGGTGGTTATTGGAAACACCATATATTTT. The chain has TRBV2 and TRBJ1-3; D is perhaps TRBD1 (6 bases). V was shortened by 2 bases and J by 3 bases, with 14 bases between the two germline ends. Germline CDR1 and CDR2: SNHLY and FYNNEI. The CDR3 totals 16 residues.

V usage is TRBV5-1 and J usage is TRBJ2-7, with TRBD2 identical over 10 bases. The germline V gene encodes CDR1 SGHRS and CDR2 YFSETQ. The CDR3 has 15 residues. V lost 4 bases, J lost 3 bases, and 7 bases stayed unmatched. This CDR3 is CASSAGLAEDYEQYF. CDR3 sequence (DNA): TGCGCCAGCAGCGCCGGACTAGCGGAGGACTACGAGCAGTACTTC.

The rearrangement links TRBV9 to TRBJ1-2; TRBD1 might be the D (5 bases). This CDR3 is 16 amino acids long. The germline V and J ends were trimmed by 4 bases and 1 base, with 17 bases remaining between them. The germline gives CDR1 SGDLS, CDR2 YYNGEE. The CDR3 DNA reads as TGTGCCAGCAGCACCTTGTCGACAGTAGGTAACTATGGCTACACCTTC. Translated, it gives CASSTLSTVGNYGYTF. The full variable domain, in which reference TRBV9 and TRBJ1-2 provide the parts outside the CDR3, is DSGVTQTPKHLITATGQRVTLRCSPRSGDLSVYWYQQSLDQGLQFLIQYYNGEERAKGNILERFSAQQFPDLHSELNLSSLELGDSALYFCASSTLSTVGNYGYTFGSGTRLTVV.

The chain recombines TRBV18 with TRBJ1-1; unclear D gene. Trimming took off 6 bases at V and 0 bases at J, with 8 bases between the two ends. Germline lookup yields CDR1 KGHSH and CDR2 LQKENI. The CDR3 length is 13 residues. CDR3 residues: CASSPALNTEAFF. CDR3 sequence (DNA): TGTGCCAGCTCGCCAGCCTTGAACACTGAAGCTTTCTTT.

The V call is TRBV19, the J call TRBJ1-2, with D uncertain. Germline V CDR1 and CDR2: LNHDA, SQIVND (reference sequence). V gave up 7 bases and J gave up 7 bases, with 16 bases separating them. The CDR3 extends over 13 amino acids. The CDR3 sequence: CASTPEVHAGYTF. The CDR3 region has the DNA TGTGCCAGTACCCCGGAGGTCCATGCTGGCTACACCTTC.

This chain joins TRBV10-2 and TRBJ2-1; 12 bases are shared with TRBD2. The V and J ends lost 3 bases and 2 bases, in that order; junction bases with no gene match: 5. The CDR3 has 17 residues. The germline V gene encodes CDR1 WSHSY and CDR2 SAAADI. CDR3 amino acids: CASSDWTSGAAYNEQFF. The CDR3 nucleotides are TGCGCCAGCAGTGACTGGACTAGCGGGGCCGCCTACAATGAGCAGTTCTTC.

The J gene is TRBJ1-5, the V gene TRBV12-3 or TRBV12-4, with unresolved D. The V end was cut by 3 bases, the J end by 7 bases, with 7 bases between. The length of the CDR3 is 12 residues. CDR3 protein: CASSFSGQPQHF. CDR3 coding DNA: TGTGCCAGCAGTTTCTCCGGGCAGCCCCAGCATTTT.

The J gene is TRBJ2-1, the V gene TRBV27; 7 bases are a match to TRBD2. J lost 6 bases, V lost 3 bases, and 2 bases had no gene match. This CDR3 is 13 amino acids long. Germline V gene lookup returns CDR1 MNHEY and CDR2 SMNVEV (reference sequence). Here the CDR3 reads CASSFRTSNEQFF. CDR3 coding DNA: TGTGCCAGCAGTTTTAGGACTAGCAATGAGCAGTTCTTC.

J is TRBJ2-1 and V is TRBV30; D is possibly TRBD1 (5 bases). The V end lost 4 bases, the J end lost 1 base, and 8 bases lay between the germline ends. Looked up from germline, CDR1 is GTSNPN and CDR2 is SVGIG (reference sequence). The length of the CDR3 is 13 residues. The CDR3 DNA follows: TGTGCCTGGAAGGCAGGGTCCTACAATGAGCAGTTCTTC. The encoded protein is CAWKAGSYNEQFF.

The V and J genes are TRBV6-1 and TRBJ1-3; D gene uncertain. The CDR3 runs 15 residues. V gave up 3 bases and J gave up 4 bases, with 13 bases separating them. The germline V gene has CDR1 MNHNS and CDR2 SASEGT. CDR3 region: CASSEANGPGNTIYF. The CDR3 nucleotides are TGTGCCAGCAGTGAGGCCAACGGGCCCGGAAACACCATATATTTT.

This clone was recorded once. This sequence joins TRBV28 and TRBJ1-1, with TRBD1 identical over 10 bases. CDR3 length: 16 residues. The trim removed 6 bases at V and 2 bases at J, leaving 9 bases unmatched. Per the germline V gene, CDR1 is MDHEN and CDR2 is SYDVKM. CDR3 sequence (DNA): TGTGCCAGCAGCCCCGGACAGGGGGGAGGAAACACTGAAGCTTTCTTT. Translation gives CASSPGQGGGNTEAFF.

The chain links TRBV4-1 to TRBJ2-2, with D possibly TRBD1 on 5 matching bases. The V end was cut by 3 bases, the J end by 0 bases, with 8 bases between. CDR1 and CDR2 from the germline V gene are MGHRA and YSYEKL. This CDR3 has 15 residues. As DNA, the CDR3 is TGCGCCAGCAGCCATTTAGGGGCGAACACCGGGGAGCTGTTTTTT. It codes for CASSHLGANTGELFF.

The chain carries TRBV10-3 and TRBJ2-1; 12 bases agree with TRBD2. The junction had 8 bases not matched to a gene; V was cut back by 6 bases and J by 8 bases. Per the germline V gene, CDR1 is ENHRY and CDR2 is SYGVKD. This CDR3 has 15 amino acids. In nucleotides, the CDR3 is TGTGCCATCAGACTAGCGGGAGGAGGGATGTATGAGCAGTTCTTC. Residues: CAIRLAGGGMYEQFF.

The table lists this clone with a few counts. The chain links TRBV4-1 to TRBJ2-7; 9 nucleotides match TRBD1. Germline-derived CDR1 and CDR2 are MGHRA and YSYEKL. V dropped 0 bases and J dropped 4; count of bases not matched to a gene: 4. CDR3 size: 15 residues. This CDR3 is CASSQENRGLYEQYF. The DNA for the CDR3 is TGCGCCAGCAGCCAAGAGAACAGGGGGCTGTACGAGCAGTACTTC.

The gene calls are TRBV21-1 and TRBJ1-2; TRBD1, the table's D call, lacks a check against the DNA. TRBV21-1 has pseudogene status. The CDR3 extends over 19 amino acids. Written as DNA, the CDR3 is TGTGCCAGCAGCAACGTCATCAGGGCATCCTCCTCCTTTAACTATGGCTACACCTTC. Its protein is CASSNVIRASSSFNYGYTF.

The CDR3 nucleotides are TGTGCCTTTAGCGGGAGGGGCTACGAGCAGTACTTC. It encodes CAFSGRGYEQYF. The chain employs TRBV30 and TRBJ2-7; 11 nucleotides match TRBD2. Germline CDR1 GTSNPN, CDR2 SVGIG (reference sequence). V shed 7 bases, J shed 3 bases, and the junction held 2 bases outside the gene matches. The CDR3 extends over 12 amino acids.

The chain combines TRBV2 with TRBJ1-1; no definite D call. The CDR3 sequence is 12 residues long. Trimming left V 5 bases short and J 4 bases short, with 8 bases between. Germline V gene data show CDR1 as SNHLY and CDR2 as FYNNEI. The CDR3, as DNA: TGTGCCAGCAGTCTATCATTCACTGAAGCTTTCTTT. Residues: CASSLSFTEAFF. The full variable domain, rest sourced from reference TRBV2 and TRBJ1-1, is EPEVTQTPSHQVTQMGQEVILRCVPISNHLYFYWYRQILGQKVEFLVSFYNNEISEKSEIFDDQFSVERPDGSNFTLKIRSTKLEDSAMYFCASSLSFTEAFFGQGTRLTVV.

V gene TRBV5-1 combines with J gene TRBJ1-1; D gene ambiguous. Looked up from germline, CDR1 is SGHRS and CDR2 is YFSETQ. CDR3 length: 14 amino acids. Between the trimmed V and J ends, which lost 5 bases and 1 base, there was a span of 12 bases. CDR3 in amino acids: CASSSNSGNTEAFF. The CDR3 DNA follows: TGCGCCAGCAGTTCCAATTCCGGGAACACTGAAGCTTTCTTT.

The chain is built from TRBV7-3 and TRBJ1-2; weak D call: TRBD1 (5 bases). The V end lost 1 base, the J end lost 5 bases, and 11 bases lay between the germline ends. The CDR3 consists of 14 residues. Germline loops: CDR1 SGHTA, CDR2 FQGTGA. CDR3 amino acids: CASSLNGGGYGYTF. In DNA form, the CDR3 reads TGTGCCAGCAGCTTAAACGGGGGAGGGTATGGCTACACCTTC.

J is TRBJ2-3 and V is TRBV7-3; 9 bases match TRBD2. CDR3 length equals 16 residues. Germline assignment: CDR1 SGHTA and CDR2 FQGTGA. J gave up 2 bases and V 5 bases, and 8 bases lay outside the gene matches. Here the CDR3 DNA reads TGTGCCAGCAGCCCCATGGGCGGGAGGGCCACAGATACGCAGTATTTT. Amino acids: CASSPMGGRATDTQYF.

The table lists this clone with a count of one. This chain links TRBV28 with TRBJ1-3; D not certain. V lost 2 bases and J lost 0, with 14 bases in between. Germline V gives CDR1 MDHEN, CDR2 SYDVKM. The CDR3 is 17 residues long. CDR3 bases: TGTGCCAGCAGTTTACCTGCAGCCGGGTACTCTGGAAACACCATATATTTT. Translation: CASSLPAAGYSGNTIYF.

This clone is a singleton in its sample. V gene TRBV10-2 combines with J gene TRBJ1-3; D is uncertain. The CDR3 contains 13 residues. Trimming removed 5 bases at V and 4 bases at J, with 9 bases between. The germline V gene encodes CDR1 WSHSY and CDR2 SAAADI. CDR3 in amino acids: CASSQEKGNTIYF. DNA of the CDR3: TGCGCCAGCAGTCAGGAAAAGGGAAACACCATATATTTT.

The chain has TRBV28 and TRBJ1-1, with a possible D match to TRBD1 (5 bases). In germline, CDR1 is MDHEN, CDR2 SYDVKM. The CDR3 runs to 12 residues. V gave up 5 bases and J gave up 7 bases, with 11 bases separating them. CDR3 region: CASSTQEIEAFF. The DNA of the CDR3 is TGTGCCAGCAGTACACAGGAGATTGAAGCTTTCTTT.

The rearrangement uses TRBV6-5 and TRBJ2-5; D not certain. The CDR3 extends over 11 amino acids. V lost 6 bases to trimming and J lost 0 bases, with 2 bases between them. Germline CDR1 MNHEY, CDR2 SVGAGI. CDR3 residues: CASSNQETQYF. The DNA of the CDR3 is TGTGCCAGCAGCAACCAAGAGACCCAGTACTTC.

This sequence joins TRBV6-5 and TRBJ1-1; the D is unclear. V was trimmed by 9 bases and J by 7 bases, leaving 15 bases between them. The CDR3 has 12 residues. CDR1 and CDR2 from the germline V gene are MNHEY and SVGAGI. The chain's CDR3 is CASTRASGEAFF. In nucleotides, the CDR3 is TGTGCCAGTACCCGAGCTTCGGGTGAAGCTTTCTTT.

V usage is TRBV10-1 and J usage is TRBJ1-1; TRBD1 matches 8 bases. CDR1 and CDR2 from the germline V gene are WNHNN and SYGVQD (reference sequence). With 2 bases clipped from V and 6 bases from J, the junction kept 2 bases outside the gene matches. This CDR3 region has 13 residues. Written as DNA, the CDR3 is TGCGCCAGCAGTGAGGGACAGGGCTCTGAAGCTTTCTTT. It codes for CASSEGQGSEAFF.

J is TRBJ1-4 and V is TRBV19, with 7 bases fitting TRBD1. The CDR3 extends over 17 amino acids. Losses at the gene ends were 2 bases for V and 2 bases for J; bases not matched to a gene: 8. CDR1 and CDR2 (germline): LNHDA, SQIVND (reference sequence). The CDR3 protein is CASSIQRQGSTNEKLFF. DNA for the CDR3: TGTGCCAGTAGTATACAGAGACAGGGCTCTACTAATGAAAAACTGTTTTTT.

CDR3: CASSDGTSANEQFF. Written as DNA, the CDR3 is TGTGCCAGCAGTGACGGGACTAGCGCCAATGAGCAGTTCTTC. V gene TRBV2 combines with J gene TRBJ2-1, with 10 positions matching TRBD2. This CDR3 contains 14 residues. The J segment lost 6 bases and the V segment lost 3 bases, leaving 2 bases of the junction unmatched. Germline values: CDR1 SNHLY, CDR2 FYNNEI.

This CDR3 is CASSSAHGRTGSGELFF. For the CDR3, the DNA is TGTGCCAGCAGCTCGGCTCATGGGAGGACGGGATCCGGGGAGCTGTTTTTT. The chain links TRBV7-2 to TRBJ2-2, with D perhaps TRBD2 (6 bases). V was trimmed by 4 bases and J by 6 bases, leaving 21 bases between them. In germline, CDR1 is SGHTA, CDR2 FQGNSA. CDR3 length: 17 residues.

V usage is TRBV28 and J usage is TRBJ2-3; D perhaps matches TRBD1 (5 bases). The CDR3 is made up of 17 amino acids. Germline CDR1 and CDR2: MDHEN and SYDVKM. Trimming shortened V by 3 bases and J by 1 base, and 17 bases separated the two germline ends. The CDR3 DNA reads TGTGCCAGCAGTTTCTCCTCGGCAGGGTGGGGCACAGATACGCAGTATTTT. The encoded protein is CASSFSSAGWGTDTQYF.